Listed below are T cell receptor beta chains from one sample, sequenced in a study of T cell responses to AZD1222 COVID-19 vaccine. TCRdb's table, derived via immunoSEQ multiplex PCR, lists solely in-frame clones and lacks some. Here the sample spans some 160,000 clones, around nine tenths being singletons. The sequences come from peripheral blood, collected on day 0 of AZD1222 vaccination. These receptors were collected from an adult in good health. The CDR3 runs from the conserved cysteine through the conserved F or W. D genes are given only for firm matches. Expanded clones are given a class, and other clones once, few, many or no size at all.

TRBJ2-7	NA	NA	TRBV6-6	15	TGTGCCAGCAGTTACTCGCAGGGGCGCTCCTACGAGCAGTACTTC	CASSYSQGRSYEQYF
TRBJ2-3	NA	TRBD1	TRBV18	14	TGTGCCAGCTCCCACGGGACAGCTACAGATACGCAGTATTTT	CASSHGTATDTQYF
TRBJ2-5	NA	TRBD2	TRBV15	19	TGTGCCACCAGCAGAGATCGGGCTAGCGGGGGGGCCAGGCGAGAGACCCAGTACTTC	CATSRDRASGGARRETQYF
TRBJ1-1	NA	NA	TRBV6-2/TRBV6-3	13	TGTGCCAGCAGTTACCAGGGGATGCCTGAAGCTTTCTTT	CASSYQGMPEAFF
TRBJ2-1	NA	TRBD2	TRBV3-1/TRBV3-2	16	TGTGCCAGCAGCCTGACTAGCGGGAGAAGGTACAATGAGCAGTTCTTC	CASSLTSGRRYNEQFF
TRBJ2-7	NA	NA	TRBV6-6	13	TGTGCCAGCAGTCGAACAGGGATCTACGAGCAGTACTTC	CASSRTGIYEQYF
TRBJ2-7	NA	NA	TRBV27	14	TGTGCCAGCAGTCCCGCCGGGGGTCTCTACGAGCAGTACTTC	CASSPAGGLYEQYF
TRBJ1-6	NA	NA	TRBV2	15	TGTGCCAGCAGTGGGGGGAGCTCCTATAATTCACCCCTCCACTTT	CASSGGSSYNSPLHF
TRBJ1-1	NA	NA	TRBV11-2	15	TGTGCCAGCACCCGGACACCCCTGAGGCACACTGAAGCTTTCTTT	CASTRTPLRHTEAFF
TRBJ1-3	NA	TRBD1	TRBV16	16	TGTGCCAGCAGCCTCAGGAGACAGGGTACTGGAAACACCATATATTTT	CASSLRRQGTGNTIYF
TRBJ2-4	once	NA	TRBV11-2	15	TGTGCCAGCAGCTTAGATTGGGGGGCCAAAAACATTCAGTACTTC	CASSLDWGAKNIQYF
TRBJ2-7	NA	NA	TRBV5-1	15	TGCGCCAGCAGCTTGGCCGGCTTGAGCTCCTACGAGCAGTACTTC	CASSLAGLSSYEQYF
TRBJ2-3	NA	TRBD2	TRBV7-9	18	TGTGCCAGCAGCGGCGCGGCTAGCGGGGGGAATACCCGGGATACGCAGTATTTT	CASSGAASGGNTRDTQYF
TRBJ2-7	NA	NA	TRBV4-2	15	TGTGCCAGCAGCCCGGCTCGGGACAACCCCGAGGAGCAGTACTTC	CASSPARDNPEEQYF
TRBJ2-7	NA	NA	TRBV7-8	15	TGTGCCAGCAGCTTACCGTCTAGAACCTCGGGCGAGCAGTACTTC	CASSLPSRTSGEQYF
TRBJ1-5	NA	TRBD1	TRBV19	16	TGTGCCAGTAGTATCAGAAGCAGGGGGCAAAATCAGCCCCAGCATTTT	CASSIRSRGQNQPQHF
TRBJ2-5	NA	TRBD1	TRBV15	17	TGTGCCACCAGCAGAGATGTCCCGGGACAGGGGGCGGAGACCCAGTACTTC	CATSRDVPGQGAETQYF
TRBJ1-1	NA	NA	TRBV2	13	TGTGCCAGCAGTTTCGGGGGTAAGCCTGAAGCTTTCTTT	CASSFGGKPEAFF
TRBJ1-2	NA	NA	TRBV18	13	TGTGCCAGCTCACCACGGCGGGATGGAGGCTACACCTTC	CASSPRRDGGYTF
TRBJ2-3	NA	NA	TRBV19	14	TGTGCCAGTAGTACCGACCGACTAGTAGATACGCAGTATTTT	CASSTDRLVDTQYF
TRBJ2-2	NA	NA	TRBV29-1	12	TGCAGCGTTTTACAGGGCACCGGGGAGCTGTTTTTT	CSVLQGTGELFF
TRBJ1-4	NA	NA	TRBV4-1	15	TGCGCCAGCAGCATGGGGGTCTCAACTAATGAAAAACTGTTTTTT	CASSMGVSTNEKLFF
TRBJ2-5	NA	TRBD1	TRBV27	16	TGTGCCAGCAGTATGTCGGACAGGGTTAGCCAAGAGACCCAGTACTTC	CASSMSDRVSQETQYF
TRBJ1-6	NA	NA	TRBV5-1	14	TGCGCCAGCAGCTTTGGAACAATTGGGACACCCCTCCACTTT	CASSFGTIGTPLHF
TRBJ2-4	once	TRBD1	TRBV2	16	TGTGCCAGCAGAGAACAGGGGGCGCGGGCCAAAAACATTCAGTACTTC	CASREQGARAKNIQYF
TRBJ2-1	NA	NA	TRBV27	13	TGTGCCAGCAGTTTATTATCCCACAATGAGCAGTTCTTC	CASSLLSHNEQFF
TRBJ1-2	few	NA	TRBV6-1	17	TGTGCCAGCAGTGAACGTCAGGGCCTGGGTGATGGCTATGGCTACACCTTC	CASSERQGLGDGYGYTF
TRBJ2-3	NA	NA	TRBV7-3	13	TGTGCCAGCAGCTTTCAGCCGTCAGATACGCAGTATTTT	CASSFQPSDTQYF
TRBJ2-2	NA	NA	TRBV10-1	11	TGCGCCAGCACGGACACCGGGGAGCTGTTTTTT	CASTDTGELFF
TRBJ2-6	NA	NA	TRBV3-1/TRBV3-2	13	TGTGCCAGCAACGAACGCGGGGCCAACGTCCTGACTTTC	CASNERGANVLTF
TRBJ1-5	NA	NA	TRBV6-5	14	TGTGCCAGCAGCTCCCGGGACGTTTATCCCCCCATGCATTTT	CASSSRDVYPPMHF
TRBJ2-7	NA	NA	TRBV11-1	16	TGTGCCAGCAGCTCAACCGACGGGGGGCCGTACACCCGGCAGTACTTC	CASSSTDGGPYTRQYF
TRBJ1-2	NA	NA	TRBV4-2	16	TGTGCCAGCAGCCAAGATGAGGGGGGGCGCAGCTATGGCTACACCTTC	CASSQDEGGRSYGYTF
TRBJ2-1	NA	TRBD1	TRBV12-5	13	TGTGCTAGTGGGCCCGGGACAGACAATGAGCAGTTCTTC	CASGPGTDNEQFF
TRBJ2-3	NA	TRBD1	TRBV6-1	16	TGTGCCAGCAGTGAAGCAACGGGACAGGGATTTGATACGCAGTATTTT	CASSEATGQGFDTQYF
TRBJ1-4	NA	NA	TRBV5-5	17	TGTGCCAGCAGCTCTTTCGGGAGCCCTGCAACTAATGAAAAACTGTTTTTT	CASSSFGSPATNEKLFF
TRBJ1-5	once	TRBD1	TRBV27	15	TGTGCCAGCAGTTTTTACAGGGGGAGCAATCAGCCCCAGCATTTT	CASSFYRGSNQPQHF
TRBJ1-1	NA	TRBD1	TRBV19	14	TGTGCCAGTAGTGCGGGACAGGGGAACACTGAAGCTTTCTTT	CASSAGQGNTEAFF
TRBJ2-5	NA	NA	TRBV12-3/TRBV12-4	13	TGTGCCAGCGGGCTCGGGGCGCGGGAGACCCAGTACTTC	CASGLGARETQYF
TRBJ1-5	once	NA	TRBV5-5	15	TGTGCCAGCAGCTTGGTGGGAGGGGGGACTCAGCCCCAGCATTTT	CASSLVGGGTQPQHF
TRBJ1-5	NA	NA	TRBV19	13	TGTGCCAGTAGTATAGATCGGGGACAGCCCCAGCATTTT	CASSIDRGQPQHF
TRBJ2-3	NA	TRBD2	TRBV11-2	17	TGTGCCAGCAGCTTAGATACTCTAGCGGGAAGGGGAGATACGCAGTATTTT	CASSLDTLAGRGDTQYF
TRBJ1-2	NA	NA	TRBV5-4	15	TGTGCCAGCAGCTTGGCAGGACAAAAGAACTATGGCTACACCTTC	CASSLAGQKNYGYTF